These T cell receptor beta chains were read from a single sample in a study of shared clonotypes between healthy human individuals. The protocol was immunoSEQ multiplex PCR, while the TCRdb copy is restricted to in-frame clones and leaves out a portion. Of about a million clones listed, 70% to 85% were seen once; the top ten hold over 0.8%. Sequences were obtained from memory CD4+ T cells from PBMCs. The receptor set was obtained from a man between 18 and 35 years old in good health. Some clones in this sample may be carry-over from other donors' samples. Both conserved end residues are part of each CDR3. The D gene is left open where the match is weak. Clone size is not always given. Where it is, it says once, few, many or a class for expanded clones.

DNA | CDR3 | J | size | length | D | V
TGTGCCAGCAGTTCCAGGGCTAGCAATCAGCCCCAGCATTTT | CASSSRASNQPQHF | TRBJ1-5 | . | 14 | . | TRBV27
TGTGCCAGCCAAAGGGCCAATCAGCCCCAGCATTTT | CASQRANQPQHF | TRBJ1-5 | . | 12 | . | TRBV7-9
TGTGCCAGCAGCCCCCCGGGTGTTCGTTTTGGAAACACCATATATTTT | CASSPPGVRFGNTIYF | TRBJ1-3 | . | 16 | . | TRBV7-9
TGTGCCAGCAGTTACCGGGGGACAGACTACGAGCAGTACTTC | CASSYRGTDYEQYF | TRBJ2-7 | . | 14 | . | TRBV27
TGTGCCAGCAGCCTCGGGACAGGGGGTAATAGCGAGCAGTACTTC | CASSLGTGGNSEQYF | TRBJ2-7 | few | 15 | TRBD1 | TRBV7-2
TGTGCCAGCTGTCCAGAGTGGCGGGAGGACGGAGAGACCCAGTACTTC | CASCPEWREDGETQYF | TRBJ2-5 | many | 16 | TRBD2 | TRBV28
TGTGCCAGCAGCCCTTACGAGGGCCTCGAGCAGTACTTC | CASSPYEGLEQYF | TRBJ2-7 | . | 13 | . | TRBV7-2
TGTGCCAGCAGTTTCCACGTATACGAGCAGTACTTC | CASSFHVYEQYF | TRBJ2-7 | . | 12 | . | TRBV28
TGCGCCAGCAGCTCCGAGGGGGGGTCAGGTACGCAGTATTTT | CASSSEGGSGTQYF | TRBJ2-3 | . | 14 | . | TRBV5-1
TGTGCCAGCAGCCACGACTCCGGGACTAGTACCTACGAGCAGTACTTC | CASSHDSGTSTYEQYF | TRBJ2-7 | . | 16 | TRBD2 | TRBV7-2
TGTGCCAGCAGCGCTCAGGTCGGGGGTAATCACGAGCAGTACTTC | CASSAQVGGNHEQYF | TRBJ2-7 | once | 15 | . | TRBV7-9
TGTGCCAGCAGGGACAGGGGGAGAGGCACTGAAGCTTTCTTT | CASRDRGRGTEAFF | TRBJ1-1 | . | 14 | TRBD1 | TRBV27
TGTGCCAGCAGCTTGGCAGGTAACTCTGGAAACACCATATATTTT | CASSLAGNSGNTIYF | TRBJ1-3 | . | 15 | . | TRBV5-4
TGTGCCAGCAGGCGGGGTCAGCCAAATCAGCCCCAGCATTTT | CASRRGQPNQPQHF | TRBJ1-5 | . | 14 | . | TRBV28
TGTGCCAGCAGCTTAGCTTGGACTAGCGGGAGGTCGATCACCGGGGAGCTGTTTTTT | CASSLAWTSGRSITGELFF | TRBJ2-2 | few | 19 | TRBD2 | TRBV7-9
TGTGCCAGCTCACCTGGGGTAGCGGGCTCCTACAATGAGCAGTTCTTC | CASSPGVAGSYNEQFF | TRBJ2-1 | . | 16 | TRBD2 | TRBV18
TGTGCCAGCAGTTGGGGCCCTCGGGGCTACACCTTC | CASSWGPRGYTF | TRBJ1-2 | once | 12 | . | TRBV28
TGTGCCAGCAGCTTAGCGGGCGGGGTAGAGACCCAGTACTTC | CASSLAGGVETQYF | TRBJ2-5 | . | 14 | . | TRBV7-9
TGTGCCAGCTCAAAGGACAGAGATAGGGAGACCCAGTACTTC | CASSKDRDRETQYF | TRBJ2-5 | few | 14 | . | TRBV18
TGTGCCAGCAGCTTTGGACGGGGGGATTCCGAGCAGTACTTC | CASSFGRGDSEQYF | TRBJ2-7 | . | 14 | TRBD2 | TRBV7-3
TGTGCCAGCAGTAGTTCAAGGAGGTGGGCCCAGCATTTT | CASSSSRRWAQHF | TRBJ1-5 | few | 13 | . | TRBV2
TGCGCCAGCAGCCGCCTGGGTAAGGGCGGGAACCACAATGAGCAGTTCTTC | CASSRLGKGGNHNEQFF | TRBJ2-1 | . | 17 | . | TRBV4-1
TGTGCCAGCTACCTAGAGGGCACCGGGGAGCTGTTTTTT | CASYLEGTGELFF | TRBJ2-2 | . | 13 | . | TRBV5-6
TGTGCCAGCAGTGAATCTATCGGCAGTATGAACACTGAAGCTTTCTTT | CASSESIGSMNTEAFF | TRBJ1-1 | . | 16 | . | TRBV2
TGTGCCTGCCAGAGGACAGGCCCCTCTGAAGCTTTCTTT | CACQRTGPSEAFF | TRBJ1-1 | . | 13 | TRBD1 | TRBV6-1
TGTGCCTGGAGTGTGGGAGATACGCAGTATTTT | CAWSVGDTQYF | TRBJ2-3 | . | 11 | . | TRBV30
TGTGCCAGCTTAACCGACAGGAGGTATGGCTACACCTTC | CASLTDRRYGYTF | TRBJ1-2 | once | 13 | . | TRBV28
TGTGCCAGCAGCTTGTTGTCTAGCGGGACCTACGAGCAGTACTTC | CASSLLSSGTYEQYF | TRBJ2-7 | many | 15 | TRBD2 | TRBV5-4
TGTGCCAGCAGCTTAGCGACAACCCGCGCTAATGAAAAACTGTTTTTT | CASSLATTRANEKLFF | TRBJ1-4 | few | 16 | . | TRBV7-8
TGTGCCACCAGCAGAGATAATGGAAGGTTTAGGTTTTCGGAGACCCAGTACTTC | CATSRDNGRFRFSETQYF | TRBJ2-5 | . | 18 | . | TRBV15
TGTGCCTGGACCCCCCGCGGGGGAGACAATGAGCAGTTCTTC | CAWTPRGGDNEQFF | TRBJ2-1 | few | 14 | TRBD2 | TRBV30
TGTGCCAGCGAAAGACTAGCGGGAATCAATGAGCAGTTCTTC | CASERLAGINEQFF | TRBJ2-1 | . | 14 | TRBD2 | TRBV2
TGTGCCAGTAGTATTTGGGACAGGGGCTCCCGAGCTTTCTTT | CASSIWDRGSRAFF | TRBJ1-1 | few | 14 | TRBD1 | TRBV19
TGTGCCAGCAAACAACCCCGCAGGGTAACTTACGAGCAGTACTTC | CASKQPRRVTYEQYF | TRBJ2-7 | . | 15 | . | TRBV5-8
TGTGCCAGTAGTGTCAACCGGGACAGGGATCAGCCCCAGCATTTT | CASSVNRDRDQPQHF | TRBJ1-5 | . | 15 | TRBD1 | TRBV19
TGCAGCGTTGACAGGGAGGGGTACGGCTACACCTTC | CSVDREGYGYTF | TRBJ1-2 | few | 12 | . | TRBV29-1
TGTGCCAGCAGCTCCCCGGGAAGAGGCTACACCTTC | CASSSPGRGYTF | TRBJ1-2 | . | 12 | . | TRBV7-9
TGTGCCAGTAGTCCCGCGGCTAGCGGGTGGAGGGAGACCCAGTACTTC | CASSPAASGWRETQYF | TRBJ2-5 | . | 16 | TRBD2 | TRBV19
TGCGCCAGCAGCTTGGCCGCGTCGGCTAGCGGTATCACAGATACGCAGTATTTT | CASSLAASASGITDTQYF | TRBJ2-3 | once | 18 | TRBD2 | TRBV5-1
TGTGCCAGTAGTATCGCCCCGCAGTGGAAAGCTTTCTTT | CASSIAPQWKAFF | TRBJ1-1 | few | 13 | . | TRBV19
TGCGCCAGCAGCTTGGCGCCTAGCGGGACCTCCAATGAGCAGTTCTTC | CASSLAPSGTSNEQFF | TRBJ2-1 | . | 16 | TRBD2 | TRBV5-1
TGTGCCAGCAGCATGGGACTGGACTCACATGGGGAGCAGTACTTC | CASSMGLDSHGEQYF | TRBJ2-7 | . | 15 | . | TRBV5-4
TGTGCCAGCAGTGCACCTCGGGACAGGGGTCTGTGGGGGGCCAACGTCCTGACTTTC | CASSAPRDRGLWGANVLTF | TRBJ2-6 | . | 19 | TRBD1 | TRBV28
TGTGCCAGCAACGCGGCAGGAGCGAATGAGCAGTTCTTC | CASNAAGANEQFF | TRBJ2-1 | . | 13 | . | TRBV28
TGTGCCAGCAGCCCCGGACAGGGGGCGATTTGGCAGTTCTTC | CASSPGQGAIWQFF | TRBJ2-1 | . | 14 | TRBD1 | TRBV11-2
TGTGCCAGCGGGATAACAGAGAGCACAGATACGCAGTATTTT | CASGITESTDTQYF | TRBJ2-3 | . | 14 | . | TRBV27
TGTGCCAGCAGGGGCAGACCCGAAGAGACCCAGTACTTC | CASRGRPEETQYF | TRBJ2-5 | few | 13 | . | TRBV27